This T cell receptor (beta chain) was observed in a study of CD8+CD57+ T cells in acquired aplastic anemia. Germline values: CDR1 MNHEY, CDR2 SVGAGI. The CDR3 totals 14 residues. Trimming removed 6 bases from V and 4 bases from J; junction bases left unmatched: 7. Genomic DNA provided the template from which TCR beta VDJ and CDR3 profiles were obtained. In TCRdb, the reads were re-called with MiXCR into one record per CDR3 protein. The sample gives under 250,000 distinct CDR3 sequences, 30% to 35% of which show up once; 1.1% is in the top ten. Input material: sorted CD4+, CD8+, or CD8+CD57+ T cells (not recorded which) from PBMCs. This chain connects TRBV6-5 to TRBJ2-3; TRBD1 aligns across 7 bases. The clonotype comes from a human donor in good health, serving as a control. In DNA form, the CDR3 reads TGTGCCAGCAGATACGACAGGGAATCAGATACGCAGTATTTT. It is translated as CASRYDRESDTQYF.